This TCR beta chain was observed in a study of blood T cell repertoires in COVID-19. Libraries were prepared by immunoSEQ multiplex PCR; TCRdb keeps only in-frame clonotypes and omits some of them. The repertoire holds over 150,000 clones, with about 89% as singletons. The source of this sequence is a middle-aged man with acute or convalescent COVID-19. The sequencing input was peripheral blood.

CDR3 residues: CASSLTGRDQPQHF. In nucleotides, the CDR3 is TGCGCCAGCAGCTTGACAGGGAGGGATCAGCCCCAGCATTTT. The J gene is TRBJ1-5, the V gene TRBV5-1, with TRBD1 as a possible D gene (6 bases). The V end was cut by 1 base, the J end by 5 bases, with 10 bases between. Germline V CDR1 and CDR2: SGHRS, YFSETQ. This CDR3 has 14 residues.